These 23 T cell receptor beta chains came from one sample sequenced in a study of shared clonotypes between healthy human individuals. TCRdb's table, derived via immunoSEQ multiplex PCR, lists solely in-frame clones and lacks some. Here the sample spans 2 million to 2.5 million clones, 93% being singletons. The sample comprised naive CD4+ T cells from PBMCs. Subset reported: CD45RA+ positively selected. These receptors came from a man between 18 and 29 years old in good health. Some clones in this sample may be carry-over from other donors' samples.

The chain combines TRBV5-1 with TRBJ2-3; TRBD2 matches 7 bases. The CDR3 has 17 amino acids. The germline CDR1 and CDR2 sequences are SGHRS and YFSETQ. Trimming took 2 bases from V and 2 from J; bases not matched to a gene: 11. The CDR3 region is CASSFLPGGEYTDTQYF. The CDR3, as DNA: TGCGCCAGCAGCTTCCTCCCGGGAGGCGAATACACAGATACGCAGTATTTT. Complete variable domain (other parts from reference TRBV5-1 and TRBJ2-3): KAGVTQTPRYLIKTRGQQVTLSCSPISGHRSVSWYQQTPGQGLQFLFEYFSETQRNKGNFPGRFSGRQFSNSRSEMNVSTLELGDSALYLCASSFLPGGEYTDTQYFGPGTRLTVL.

As regards this clone: Other DNA sequences in the sample encode the same CDR3. In nucleotides, the CDR3 is TGTGCCAGCAGCCGACAGGGCAGCTCCTACGAGCAGTACTTC. Its protein product is CASSRQGSSYEQYF. This rearrangement joins TRBV5-6 to TRBJ2-7; the match to TRBD1 covers 7 bases. Trimming cost V 4 bases and J 0 bases; bases outside gene matches: 4. CDR3 size: 14 residues. Per germline, CDR1 SGHDT and CDR2 YYEEEE.

This sequence joins TRBV29-1 and TRBJ2-7; TRBD1 is a possible D gene (5 bases). Germline assignment: CDR1 SQVTM and CDR2 ANQGSEA. The CDR3 is 11 residues long. V was cut by 7 bases and J by 5 bases, with 12 bases left in between. The CDR3 loop is CSGGHLDEQYF. The DNA of the CDR3 is TGCAGCGGTGGACACCTAGACGAGCAGTACTTC.

This rearrangement joins TRBV9 to TRBJ1-1; D is ambiguous. The V gene's germline CDR1 is SGDLS and CDR2 YYNGEE. The V gene lost 2 bases and the J gene lost 3 bases, with 14 bases spanning the gap. The length of the CDR3 is 15 residues. CDR3 nucleotides: TGTGCCAGCAGCGTCAGCTCGGGTGAGCACACTGAAGCTTTCTTT. It yields the protein CASSVSSGEHTEAFF. The complete variable domain, with remaining parts taken from reference TRBV9 and TRBJ1-1, reads DSGVTQTPKHLITATGQRVTLRCSPRSGDLSVYWYQQSLDQGLQFLIQYYNGEERAKGNILERFSAQQFPDLHSELNLSSLELGDSALYFCASSVSSGEHTEAFFGQGTRLTVV.

J is TRBJ1-1 and V is TRBV6-1; D possibly corresponds to TRBD1 (5 bases). Between the trimmed V and J ends, which lost 2 bases and 1 base, there was a span of 8 bases. The CDR3 spans 14 residues. The germline gives CDR1 MNHNS, CDR2 SASEGT. The CDR3 loop is CASSEQGKNTEAFF. The CDR3 DNA sequence: TGTGCCAGCAGTGAACAGGGAAAGAACACTGAAGCTTTCTTT.

V gene TRBV5-4 combines with J gene TRBJ2-7; no reliable D call. Trimming left V 0 bases short and J 3 bases short, with 13 bases between. The CDR3 covers 15 residues. Looked up from germline, CDR1 is SGHNT and CDR2 is YYREEE (reference sequence). CDR3 bases: TGTGCCAGCAGCTTGGGACGGCTGAGGAGCTACGAGCAGTACTTC. The encoded protein is CASSLGRLRSYEQYF.

The count of this clone is one. J is TRBJ2-7 and V is TRBV5-4, with D possibly being TRBD2 (6 bases). Looked up from germline, CDR1 is SGHNT and CDR2 is YYREEE (reference sequence). The V end was cut by 4 bases, the J end by 0 bases, with 11 bases between. This CDR3 spans 14 amino acids. For the CDR3, the DNA is TGTGCCAGCAGCCAGACTAGGACCTCCTACGAGCAGTACTTC. It specifies CASSQTRTSYEQYF.

The V call is TRBV5-1, the J call TRBJ2-5; the D gene is possibly TRBD1 (6 bases). V was clipped by 4 bases and J by 1 base, with 14 bases between them. In germline, CDR1 is SGHRS, CDR2 YFSETQ. There are 15 residues in the CDR3. The CDR3 nucleotides are TGCGCCAGCAGCACCACCGGGACATCCCAAGAGACCCAGTACTTC. It codes for CASSTTGTSQETQYF.

The V gene is TRBV5-1, the J gene TRBJ2-5; D possibly corresponds to TRBD2 (6 bases). CDR1 is SGHRS and CDR2 is YFSETQ in the germline V gene. Trimming took 7 bases from V and 3 from J, leaving 19 bases between them. This CDR3 region has 15 residues. For the CDR3, the DNA is TGCGCCAGCGGTAGCGGTGGGTGGGTTAAAGAGACCCAGTACTTC. Its protein is CASGSGGWVKETQYF.

The V and J genes are TRBV30 and TRBJ2-1; D remains unclear. The CDR3 totals 11 residues. Germline-derived CDR1 and CDR2 are GTSNPN and SVGIG (reference sequence). Trimming removed 3 bases at V and 5 bases at J, with 5 bases between. CDR3 protein: CAWSQDNEQFF. The CDR3 DNA sequence: TGTGCCTGGAGCCAGGACAATGAGCAGTTCTTC.

This chain connects TRBV28 to TRBJ2-5, with D possibly TRBD1 on 6 matching bases. V shed 5 bases and J shed 4 bases, with 14 bases lying between them. CDR3 length equals 14 residues. CDR1 and CDR2 from the germline V gene are MDHEN and SYDVKM. This CDR3 is CASSPSTGRETQYF. CDR3 nucleotides: TGTGCCAGCAGTCCCTCCACAGGGAGAGAGACCCAGTACTTC.

The chain employs TRBV4-2 and TRBJ2-1; 12 bases map to TRBD2. V lost 0 bases to trimming and J lost 8 bases; unmatched junction nucleotides: 8. CDR1 and CDR2 from the germline V gene are LGHNA and YNFKEQ. This CDR3 comprises 17 residues. The CDR3 DNA is TGTGCCAGCAGCCAAGAACCTAGCGGGAGGGGACCTCATGAGCAGTTCTTC. It yields the protein CASSQEPSGRGPHEQFF.

The V gene is TRBV6-6, the J gene TRBJ2-7; D remains ambiguous. Looked up from germline, CDR1 is MNHNY and CDR2 is SVGAGI (reference sequence). Trimming took off 6 bases at V and 10 bases at J, with 13 bases between the two ends. The CDR3 has 11 amino acids. The CDR3 is CASRGNYNQYF. Written as DNA, the CDR3 is TGTGCCAGCAGAGGGAACTACAACCAGTACTTC.

V is TRBV23-1 and J is TRBJ1-3, with TRBD1 as a possible D gene (6 bases). TRBV23-1 is an open reading frame, and its role is uncertain. V was trimmed by 3 bases and J by 5 bases, leaving 23 bases between them. The CDR3 runs to 18 residues. This CDR3 is CASSQPKGGQRLRNTIYF. The CDR3 bases are TGCGCCAGCAGTCAGCCAAAAGGGGGGCAGAGACTTCGAAACACCATATATTTT.

The genes are TRBV7-3 and TRBJ2-2, with TRBD2 matching 7 bases. V lost 2 bases, J lost 1 base, and 4 bases stayed unmatched. CDR3 length: 16 residues. Germline V gene lookup returns CDR1 SGHTA and CDR2 FQGTGA. The CDR3 protein is CASSLASGLNTGELFF. CDR3 bases: TGTGCCAGCAGCTTAGCTAGCGGCCTGAACACCGGGGAGCTGTTTTTT.

J is TRBJ1-1 and V is TRBV29-1, with TRBD1 as a possible D gene (5 bases). Deletions cut 7 bases from V and 1 base from J, with 19 bases between. The CDR3 totals 15 residues. Looked up from germline, CDR1 is SQVTM and CDR2 is ANQGSEA. The CDR3 region is CSAYGATKTNTEAFF. Here the CDR3 DNA reads TGCAGCGCCTATGGGGCAACTAAAACGAACACTGAAGCTTTCTTT.

The V and J genes are TRBV27 and TRBJ2-1; tentative D call: TRBD2 (6 bases). V shed 5 bases and J shed 10 bases, with 15 bases lying between them. The CDR3 runs 13 residues. Germline V gene lookup returns CDR1 MNHEY and CDR2 SMNVEV (reference sequence). CDR3 DNA sequence: TGTGCCAGCAGTCTAAACCGGGACTTCGAGCAGTTCTTC. Translating gives CASSLNRDFEQFF.

The chain links TRBV27 to TRBJ2-7; 8 bases are a match to TRBD2. The CDR3 covers 15 residues. Germline assignment: CDR1 MNHEY and CDR2 SMNVEV (reference sequence). J was trimmed by 6 bases and V by 6 bases; bases with no gene match: 13. In nucleotides, the CDR3 is TGTGCCAGCAGGCCCCCCGGGAGCGGGAGAAGCGAGCAGTACTTC. Its translation: CASRPPGSGRSEQYF.

The rearrangement links TRBV7-9 to TRBJ1-2; D not resolved. V lost 1 base and J lost 0, with 15 bases in between. Per germline, CDR1 SEHNR and CDR2 FQNEAQ (reference sequence). The length of the CDR3 is 17 residues. CDR3 nucleotide sequence: TGTGCCAGCAGCTTAGGTGGAGGACCGGTACCTAACTATGGCTACACCTTC. It codes for CASSLGGGPVPNYGYTF.

The V and J genes are TRBV4-3 and TRBJ1-2, with 10 bases aligning to TRBD1. Losses at the gene ends were 3 bases for V and 8 bases for J; bases not matched to a gene: 3. The CDR3 sequence is 13 residues long. Per the germline V gene, CDR1 is LGHNA and CDR2 is YSLEER. CDR3 sequence: CASSQDRGIGYTF. The CDR3 bases are TGCGCCAGCAGCCAGGACAGGGGGATCGGCTACACCTTC.

This chain links TRBV10-3 with TRBJ2-7, with 11 bases identical to TRBD2. J lost 5 bases, V lost 8 bases, and 11 bases had no gene match. The CDR3 covers 15 residues. Germline values: CDR1 ENHRY, CDR2 SYGVKD. The DNA of the CDR3 is TGTGCCATCGGGGACCAGACTAGCGGGAAACACGAGCAGTACTTC. Translated, it gives CAIGDQTSGKHEQYF.

The chain employs TRBV10-3 and TRBJ1-3; no definite D call. The ends were cut back, 5 bases at V and 0 bases at J, with 11 bases in the middle. Germline CDR1 is ENHRY and CDR2 is SYGVKD. The CDR3 sequence is 15 residues long. The CDR3 bases are TGTGCCATCAGTTCTCAGGAGTTCTCTGGAAACACCATATATTTT. Translating gives CAISSQEFSGNTIYF.

V gene TRBV29-1 combines with J gene TRBJ1-1, with D tentatively TRBD1 (6 bases). The germline V gene encodes CDR1 SQVTM and CDR2 ANQGSEA. The V gene lost 5 bases and the J gene lost 1 base, with 14 bases spanning the gap. The CDR3 covers 14 residues. CDR3: CSVRPGGPNTEAFF. DNA for the CDR3: TGCAGCGTTCGTCCCGGGGGGCCGAACACTGAAGCTTTCTTT.